The 10 T cell receptor beta chains below all came from one sample that was sequenced in a study of human T cells and chemical hapten exposure. TCRdb recomputed calls from the RACE reads with MiXCR, one row per CDR3 protein. The repertoire holds about 51,000 distinct CDR3 sequences, with 9.4% as singletons. This sample's time point: pre-sensitization, week 0. As for treatment: therapeutic diphenylcyclopropenone sensitization with weekly scalp DPC. The sequenced sample was whole blood, obtained in connection with sensitization to the hapten diphenylcyclopropenone (DPC). The receptors were sampled from a woman in her 40s with alopecia areata. Some clones in this sample may be carry-over from other donors' samples.

This clonotype was detected ten times or more. The chain recombines TRBV29-1 with TRBJ1-1, with 11 bases that match TRBD1. Germline V gene data show CDR1 as SQVTM and CDR2 as ANQGSEA. CDR3 length: 13 residues. The junction had 1 base not matched to a gene; V was cut back by 3 bases and J by 4 bases. CDR3 DNA sequence: TGCAGCGTTGACGGGACAGGGGGCACTGAAGCTTTCTTT. Translation gives CSVDGTGGTEAFF.

This clonotype was counted ten times or more. The chain links TRBV3-1 to TRBJ2-2, with D tentatively TRBD2 (5 bases). Trimming cost V 4 bases and J 0 bases, with 12 bases left between them. The CDR3 sequence is 16 residues long. Per germline, CDR1 LGHDT and CDR2 YNNKEL (reference sequence). For the CDR3, the DNA is TGTGCCAGCAGCCTGACGGACTTGACGAACACCGGGGAGCTGTTTTTT. It specifies CASSLTDLTNTGELFF.

The genes are TRBV28 and TRBJ2-7; possible D gene TRBD1, 5 bases. The germline V gene has CDR1 MDHEN and CDR2 SYDVKM. This CDR3 has 14 residues. Trimming took off 6 bases at V and 6 bases at J, with 18 bases between the two ends. CDR3 nucleotide sequence: TGTGCCAGCAGGAACCAGGGCTTAAGGGGCGAGCAGTACTTC. Protein: CASRNQGLRGEQYF.

This clonotype has just a few counts. The chain employs TRBV7-8 and TRBJ1-5; 7 bases align to TRBD1. V shed 5 bases and J 7 bases; nucleotides not matched to a gene: 5. Germline CDR1 is SGHVS and CDR2 is FQNEAQ. This CDR3 region has 13 residues. CDR3 nucleotide sequence: TGTGCCAGCAGCCTTCGACAGGGACAGCCCCAGCATTTT. Translating it yields CASSLRQGQPQHF.

This clonotype was detected ten times or more. The chain links TRBV7-2 to TRBJ2-1; perhaps TRBD2 as D (6 bases). This CDR3 has 14 residues. The germline V and J ends were trimmed by 5 bases and 6 bases, with 14 bases remaining between them. CDR1 is SGHTA, CDR2 FQGNSA, per germline. CDR3 nucleotide sequence: TGTGCCAGCAGCCGGCCCGGGGGTTCCAATGAGCAGTTCTTC. As protein: CASSRPGGSNEQFF.

The CDR3 DNA reads TGTGCCAGCAGCGTAGGCACGGCTAGCACAGATACGCAGTATTTT. It yields the protein CASSVGTASTDTQYF. The J gene is TRBJ2-3, the V gene TRBV9, with D uncertain. V lost 0 bases, J lost 0 bases, and 8 bases lay in between. The CDR3 length is 15 residues. The germline V gene encodes CDR1 SGDLS and CDR2 YYNGEE.

The chain uses TRBV12-3 or TRBV12-4 and TRBJ2-3; perhaps TRBD2 as D (5 bases). V lost 10 bases, J lost 3 bases, and 17 bases lay in between. This CDR3 comprises 14 residues. The chain's CDR3 is CAITSGVWTDTQYF. The CDR3 nucleotides are TGTGCCATCACAAGCGGAGTGTGGACAGATACGCAGTATTTT.

This chain uses TRBV18 with TRBJ1-5; D gene uncertain. Germline lookup yields CDR1 KGHSH and CDR2 LQKENI. V was cut by 2 bases and J by 3 bases, with 5 bases left in between. The CDR3 covers 13 residues. In DNA, the CDR3 is TGTGCCAGCTCACCAACTCTCAATCAGCCCCAGCATTTT. Its translation is CASSPTLNQPQHF.

This clonotype showed up many times. The CDR3 reads CSVESAATEAFF. In DNA form, the CDR3 reads TGCAGCGTTGAATCCGCCGCCACTGAAGCTTTCTTT. The chain recombines TRBV29-1 with TRBJ1-1; D ambiguous. Per germline, CDR1 SQVTM and CDR2 ANQGSEA. The CDR3 runs to 12 residues. V lost 2 bases and J 4 bases, leaving 8 bases between the germline ends.

This clonotype has more than one count but fewer than ten. The chain joins TRBV12-3 or TRBV12-4 to TRBJ2-7; 7 bases map to TRBD1. This CDR3 is 15 amino acids long. V gave up 6 bases and J gave up 2 bases; unmatched junction bases: 10. CDR3 in amino acids: CASSFSGTAAYEQYF. CDR3 sequence (DNA): TGTGCCAGCAGCTTTTCAGGGACAGCCGCCTACGAGCAGTACTTC.